Listed below are T cell receptor beta chains from one sample, sequenced in a study of blood T cell repertoires in COVID-19. Clones were read by immunoSEQ multiplex PCR, and TCRdb kept only the in-frame ones, dropping some. The repertoire has under 250,000 clones, around 82% of them found once; the top ten carry around 5.4%. The sequenced sample was peripheral blood. Every receptor here comes from a woman in her sixties or seventies with acute or convalescent COVID-19. Both conserved end residues are part of each CDR3. A D gene is named only where the DNA matches it firmly. Some rows have no size entry. The others give once, few or many, or a class for an expanded clone.

>TRBJ1-5|.|TRBV19|.
TGTGCCAGTAGTATAGTTGCTAGAGGGAGCAATCAGCCCCAGCATTTT
CASSIVARGSNQPQHF
>TRBJ1-2|.|TRBV10-3|.
TGTGCCATCAGTGAGTCAGAGGCAGTCGGCGGCTACACCTTC
CAISESEAVGGYTF
>TRBJ2-7|TRBD2|TRBV5-1|.
TGCGCCAGCAGCTTGGGCGGGACTAGCGGATCCTACGAGCAGTACTTC
CASSLGGTSGSYEQYF
>TRBJ2-7|.|TRBV5-4|.
TGTGCCAGCAGCTTGACTACAAACTACGAGCAGTACTTC
CASSLTTNYEQYF
>TRBJ1-4|.|TRBV6-6|.
TGTGCCAGCAGTTACGGACAGATAAATGAAAAACTGTTTTTT
CASSYGQINEKLFF
>TRBJ2-3|TRBD2|TRBV5-5|once
TGTGCCAGCAGCTTGGTACCGGGACTAGCGGGAGCAGATACGCAGTATTTT
CASSLVPGLAGADTQYF
>TRBJ2-7|TRBD2|TRBV5-4|.
TGTGCCAGCAGCTTAAAAGCGGGAGGGCCCCGTGGGGAGCAGTACTTC
CASSLKAGGPRGEQYF
>TRBJ1-2|.|TRBV27|.
TGTGCCAGCAGTTTAGAGGGAACGGGGGGCTACACCTTC
CASSLEGTGGYTF
>TRBJ2-2|TRBD1|TRBV5-1|.
TGCGCCAGCAGCTGGGGACAGGGGTTCGGGGAGCTGTTTTTT
CASSWGQGFGELFF
>TRBJ1-2|.|TRBV29-1|.
TGCAGCGTTAGGGGGGGAGGGTATGGCTACACCTTC
CSVRGGGYGYTF
>TRBJ2-3|TRBD2|TRBV20-1|.
TGCAGTGCTAGTACCCTAGCGGGAAACACAGATACGCAGTATTTT
CSASTLAGNTDTQYF
>TRBJ1-1|.|TRBV15|.
TGTGCCACCAGTTTCAGGGATTCACCTGAAGCTTTCTTT
CATSFRDSPEAFF
>TRBJ2-7|.|TRBV7-9|.
TGTGCCAGCAGCCCCCTCCGTCGGGGTAAGAACGAGCAGTACTTC
CASSPLRRGKNEQYF
>TRBJ1-2|.|TRBV19|.
TGTGCCAGTAGTATTGCGGGGGGACGGTATGGCTACACCTTC
CASSIAGGRYGYTF
>TRBJ2-3|.|TRBV27|.
TGTGCCAGCAGTCTTCGGGACTCGCGGACCCCCACAGATACGCAGTATTTT
CASSLRDSRTPTDTQYF
>TRBJ2-7|.|TRBV7-9|.
TGTGCCAGAAGCCCCCGGACTCTCGAGCAGTACTTC
CARSPRTLEQYF
>TRBJ2-7|TRBD1|TRBV27|.
TGTGCCAGCAGTACGATCCTCCGGGACAGTAACCACGAGCAGTACTTC
CASSTILRDSNHEQYF
>TRBJ1-5|.|TRBV19|.
TGTGCCAGTAGGGACTTGGGAGGACAGCCCCAGCATTTT
CASRDLGGQPQHF
>TRBJ1-4|.|TRBV6-6|.
TGTGCCAGCAGTTACCAGTCAACTAATGAAAAACTGTTTTTT
CASSYQSTNEKLFF
>TRBJ2-2|.|TRBV21-1|.
TGTGCCCGGAGGTTGGTAGCGGGAGATGGGGACGCCGGGGAGCTGTTTTTT
CARRLVAGDGDAGELFF
>TRBJ2-7|TRBD1|TRBV7-9|few
TGTGCCAGCAGCCCGGACAGGGACTACGAGCAGTACTTC
CASSPDRDYEQYF
>TRBJ2-2|.|TRBV5-4|.
TGTGCCAGCAGGCACGACAGGTACACCGGGGAGCTGTTTTTT
CASRHDRYTGELFF
>TRBJ2-3|TRBD1|TRBV18|once
TGTGCCAGCTCACGGACAGGGGGCTTTAGCACAGATACGCAGTATTTT
CASSRTGGFSTDTQYF
>TRBJ2-1|TRBD2|TRBV19|.
TGTGCCAGTAGTCGCCCGACTAGCGGGAGGGTTAAGAATGAGCAGTTCTTC
CASSRPTSGRVKNEQFF
>TRBJ1-2|TRBD1|TRBV2|.
TGTGCCAGCAGACCGGGACAGTCATATGGCTACACCTTC
CASRPGQSYGYTF
>TRBJ2-7|.|TRBV27|.
TGTGCCAGCAGTTTAGAAGGGCGGGGCGAGCAGTACTTC
CASSLEGRGEQYF
>TRBJ2-2|TRBD1|TRBV2|few
TGTGCCAGCAGTGTGCTGACAGGGGAAGGGGAGCTGTTTTTT
CASSVLTGEGELFF
>TRBJ1-2|TRBD1|TRBV30|few
TGTGCCTGGAGGGGGGACAGGAGAAACTATGGCTACACCTTC
CAWRGDRRNYGYTF
>TRBJ1-2|TRBD1|TRBV7-2|.
TGTGCCAGCAGCGCAATAGACAGGGACTCTGGCTACACCTTC
CASSAIDRDSGYTF
>TRBJ1-3|.|TRBV5-1|.
TGCGCCAGCAGCTTGGCTGGGGGCGCAGGTGGAAACACCATATATTTT
CASSLAGGAGGNTIYF
>TRBJ1-1|TRBD1|TRBV23-1|.
TGCGCCAGCAGTCGACTCCCGGGACAGGGGATGAACACTGAAGCTTTCTTT
CASSRLPGQGMNTEAFF
>TRBJ2-5|.|TRBV7-2|.
TGTGCCAGCAGCTTATTCGGCGGTAAAGAGACCCAGTACTTC
CASSLFGGKETQYF
>TRBJ1-2|.|TRBV5-6|.
TGTGCCAGCAGCTACCGTGAGGGTCCTCTAGTCGGCTACACCTTC
CASSYREGPLVGYTF
>TRBJ2-1|TRBD2|TRBV28|.
TGTGCCAGCAGTTCCGCGGGAGTGTTGAATGAGCAGTTCTTC
CASSSAGVLNEQFF
>TRBJ1-2|TRBD1|TRBV19|many
TGTGCCAGTATGCTAGGGGGCGTCAGCTATGGCTACACCTTC
CASMLGGVSYGYTF
>TRBJ1-4|.|TRBV2|.
TGTGCCAGCAGTGCCACCGACAGAGCAACTAATGAAAAACTGTTTTTT
CASSATDRATNEKLFF
>TRBJ1-2|TRBD1|TRBV24-1|.
TGTGCCACCAGTGAGAGACAGGGGGCTGGCTATGGCTACACCTTC
CATSERQGAGYGYTF
>TRBJ2-7|.|TRBV10-3|.
TGTGCCATCAGTGACCCCGGGTCCCTCTCCTACGAGCAGTACTTC
CAISDPGSLSYEQYF
>TRBJ2-3|TRBD2|TRBV6-5|.
TGTGCCAGCAGTAATCTAGCGGGAGTGGCAGATACGCAGTATTTT
CASSNLAGVADTQYF
>TRBJ2-2|TRBD2|TRBV5-1|.
TGCGCCAGCAGCTTGGGACTAGCAGTGAACACCGGGGAGCTGTTTTTT
CASSLGLAVNTGELFF
>TRBJ2-7|TRBD2|TRBV28|.
TGTGCCAGCAGTTCCCCTGGGCGGGAGGCCGGCTACGAGCAGTACTTC
CASSSPGREAGYEQYF
>TRBJ2-7|.|TRBV6-5|.
TGTGCCAGCGGCCCACTGGGGCCTGATGAGCAGTACTTC
CASGPLGPDEQYF
>TRBJ2-1|.|TRBV7-2|.
TGTGCCAGCAGCTTAGCCCAGGGAAACTACAATGAGCAGTTCTTC
CASSLAQGNYNEQFF
>TRBJ2-1|TRBD2|TRBV6-1|.
TGTGCCAGCAGTCCCAGACTAGCGGGAGACAATGAGCAGTTCTTC
CASSPRLAGDNEQFF
>TRBJ1-3|.|TRBV9|.
TGTGCCAGCAGCGTAGACCCAGGGAAAGGAAACACCATATATTTT
CASSVDPGKGNTIYF
>TRBJ2-1|TRBD2|TRBV15|.
TGTGCCACCGGGACTAGCGGGCCACCCAATGAGCAGTTCTTC
CATGTSGPPNEQFF
>TRBJ2-3|.|TRBV9|few
TGTGCCAGCAGCGGGCCCCGAGGCGGCGCAGATACGCAGTATTTT
CASSGPRGGADTQYF
>TRBJ2-7|TRBD2|TRBV28|.
TGTGCCAGCAGTTTACCTTCCGCACCGGGACTAGCGGGAATCTACGAGCAGTACTTC
CASSLPSAPGLAGIYEQYF
>TRBJ1-1|TRBD1|TRBV7-9|.
TGTGCCAGCAGCAGGACAGGGGGGAACACTGAAGCTTTCTTT
CASSRTGGNTEAFF
>TRBJ2-1|.|TRBV5-8|.
TGTGCCAGCAGCTCCTTATCCGGGACTGATGAGCAGTTCTTC
CASSSLSGTDEQFF